The 18 T cell receptor beta chains listed next were all sequenced from one sample in a study of cytomegalovirus exposure and HLA in healthy donors. Libraries were prepared by immunoSEQ multiplex PCR; TCRdb keeps only in-frame clonotypes and omits some of them. The sample records approximately 300,000 clones, 86% being singletons. The sequenced material came from PBMCs. These TCRs come from a woman aged 18 to 35 in good health and CMV-seronegative.

The CDR3 region has the DNA TGTGCCTGGAGTTTGGGGCAGGGTCAAGAGACCCAGTACTTC. Protein product: CAWSLGQGQETQYF. The chain links TRBV30 to TRBJ2-5, with D maybe TRBD1 (5 bases). Germline CDR1 and CDR2: GTSNPN and SVGIG (reference sequence). The V end lost 2 bases, the J end lost 2 bases, and 12 bases lay between the germline ends. This CDR3 region has 14 residues. The whole variable domain, remainder taken from reference TRBV30 and TRBJ2-5, is SQTIHQWPATLVQPVGSPLSLECTVEGTSNPNLYWYRQAAGRGLQLLFYSVGIGQISSEVPQNLSASRPQDRQFILSSKKLLLSDSGFYLCAWSLGQGQETQYFGPGTRLLVL.

The rearrangement uses TRBV29-1 and TRBJ1-1; a weak D match, TRBD1 (5 bases). V lost 7 bases and J lost 1, with 13 bases in between. This CDR3 has 13 amino acids. Germline loops: CDR1 SQVTM, CDR2 ANQGSEA. The CDR3 reads CSGVLDRNTEAFF. CDR3 sequence (DNA): TGCAGCGGCGTCCTCGACAGGAACACTGAAGCTTTCTTT.

The CDR3 nucleotides are TGTGCCAGCAACCCCCCACAGGGGATCGGCGAGCAGTACTTC. Its translation: CASNPPQGIGEQYF. The V and J genes are TRBV28 and TRBJ2-7; 7 bases agree with TRBD1. This CDR3 has 14 amino acids. Trimming took 7 bases from V and 6 from J; bases not matched to a gene: 12. Germline loops: CDR1 MDHEN, CDR2 SYDVKM. The whole variable domain, filled in from reference TRBV28 and TRBJ2-7, reads DVKVTQSSRYLVKRTGEKVFLECVQDMDHENMFWYRQDPGLGLRLIYFSYDVKMKEKGDIPEGYSVSREKKERFSLILESASTNQTSMYLCASNPPQGIGEQYFGPGTRLTVT.

This clone appeared a single time. V is TRBV7-2 and J is TRBJ2-7; 10 positions agree with TRBD2. This CDR3 contains 16 residues. J gave up 8 bases and V 4 bases, and 14 bases lay outside the gene matches. CDR1 and CDR2 (germline): SGHTA, FQGNSA. The CDR3: CASSSLLAGLPNQQYF. The CDR3 DNA sequence: TGTGCCAGCAGCTCCCTACTAGCGGGGCTCCCTAATCAGCAGTACTTC.

The chain employs TRBV9 and TRBJ2-1; TRBD2 aligns across 8 bases. This CDR3 contains 16 residues. Germline V CDR1 and CDR2: SGDLS, YYNGEE. The V segment lost 4 bases and the J segment 0 bases; nucleotides outside the gene matches: 6. The CDR3 DNA reads TGTGCCAGCAGCCCCCGGGGGGGGACCTCCTACAATGAGCAGTTCTTC. This gives the protein CASSPRGGTSYNEQFF.

This rearrangement joins TRBV27 to TRBJ2-3, with 12 bases matching TRBD2. This CDR3 spans 15 amino acids. Trimming took 6 bases from V and 6 from J; bases not matched to a gene: 7. The germline V gene encodes CDR1 MNHEY and CDR2 SMNVEV (reference sequence). The CDR3 reads CASRTSGSHRDTQYF. The CDR3 DNA is TGTGCCAGCAGGACTAGCGGGAGCCACCGGGATACGCAGTATTTT.

The chain employs TRBV6-5 and TRBJ1-3, with 8 positions matching TRBD1. Trimming at V came to 2 bases and at J to 1 base, leaving 1 base not matched to a gene. Per germline, CDR1 MNHEY and CDR2 SVGAGI. The length of the CDR3 is 15 residues. In nucleotides, the CDR3 is TGTGCCAGCAGTTACGGACAGGGTTCTGGAAACACCATATATTTT. It codes for CASSYGQGSGNTIYF.

There are a few counts of this clone. The chain couples TRBV4-2 to TRBJ2-1; 13 nucleotides match TRBD2. The germline V gene has CDR1 LGHNA and CDR2 YNFKEQ. Trimming took 1 base from V and 8 from J; bases not matched to a gene: 5. This CDR3 is built from 16 residues. DNA for the CDR3: TGTGCCAGCAGCCAAGCCGGACTAGCGGGAGTTCATGAGCAGTTCTTC. This gives the protein CASSQAGLAGVHEQFF.

The rearrangement links TRBV27 to TRBJ2-1; 8 positions agree with TRBD1. CDR3 length: 18 amino acids. In germline, CDR1 is MNHEY, CDR2 SMNVEV (reference sequence). The J segment lost 0 bases and the V segment lost 4 bases, leaving 11 bases of the junction unmatched. The CDR3: CASSSISTGGSSYNEQFF. In DNA form, the CDR3 reads TGTGCCAGCAGTTCGATATCCACAGGGGGGAGCTCCTACAATGAGCAGTTCTTC.

The V gene is TRBV19, the J gene TRBJ1-1, with D possibly matching TRBD1 (6 bases). The V gene's germline CDR1 is LNHDA and CDR2 SQIVND (reference sequence). Trimming took 4 bases from V and 5 from J, leaving 14 bases between them. The CDR3 consists of 14 residues. The CDR3 DNA is TGTGCCAGTAGTAAGGCTTACCAGGGGACTGAAGCTTTCTTT. This encodes CASSKAYQGTEAFF.

This clone appeared once. The chain is built from TRBV15 and TRBJ2-3, with TRBD2 identical over 8 bases. V lost 8 bases, J lost 1 base, and 5 bases stayed unmatched. Per the germline V gene, CDR1 is LNHNV and CDR2 is YYDKDF (reference sequence). The length of the CDR3 is 14 residues. In DNA, the CDR3 is TGTGCCACCGCCCATAGCGGGGGCACAGATACGCAGTATTTT. It translates to CATAHSGGTDTQYF. Looking up the rest from reference TRBV15 and TRBJ2-3 gives the full variable domain: DAMVIQNPRYQVTQFGKPVTLSCSQTLNHNVMYWYQQKSSQAPKLLFHYYDKDFNNEADTPDNFQSRRPNTSFCFLDIRSPGLGDTAMYLCATAHSGGTDTQYFGPGTRLTVL.

The V gene is TRBV7-2, the J gene TRBJ2-1; D call uncertain. Trimming took off 0 bases at V and 12 bases at J, with 9 bases between the two ends. This CDR3 comprises 12 residues. Germline CDR1 and CDR2: SGHTA and FQGNSA. The CDR3 nucleotides read TGTGCCAGCAGCTTAGCACCAATAGCGCAGTTCTTC. Its protein is CASSLAPIAQFF.

This clone was seen once. The V gene is TRBV7-9, the J gene TRBJ2-4; 8 bases line up with TRBD1. With 5 bases clipped from V and 4 bases from J, the junction kept 10 bases outside the gene matches. Germline loops: CDR1 SEHNR, CDR2 FQNEAQ (reference sequence). The CDR3 contains 16 residues. CDR3 sequence reads: CASSQGQGVGKNIQYF. Written as DNA, the CDR3 is TGTGCCAGCAGCCAAGGACAGGGCGTCGGTAAAAACATTCAGTACTTC.

The V call is TRBV19, the J call TRBJ2-7, with 9 bases that match TRBD1. The V gene end was trimmed by 6 bases and the J gene end by 3 bases; junction bases not matched to a gene: 3. Looked up from germline, CDR1 is LNHDA and CDR2 is SQIVND (reference sequence). The CDR3 has 13 residues. CDR3 loop: CASSAGQGYEQYF. The CDR3 DNA sequence: TGTGCCAGTAGCGCGGGACAGGGCTACGAGCAGTACTTC.

This CDR3 is CASSQTPYRGQWNEQYF. The CDR3 DNA follows: TGTGCCAGCAGCCAAACCCCCTACAGGGGGCAATGGAACGAGCAGTACTTC. This chain uses TRBV14 with TRBJ2-7, with 9 bases fitting TRBD1. Germline lookup yields CDR1 SGHDN and CDR2 FVKESK. J lost 5 bases, V lost 2 bases, and 13 bases had no gene match. CDR3 length: 17 residues.

This clone was seen only once. This chain links TRBV5-1 with TRBJ2-7; 7 bases agree with TRBD1. J gave up 2 bases and V 5 bases, and 7 bases lay outside the gene matches. This CDR3 is built from 14 residues. Germline CDR1 reads SGHRS; CDR2 reads YFSETQ. CDR3 nucleotide sequence: TGCGCCAGCAGTCATGGCCAGGGGGCCTACGAGCAGTACTTC. Translated, it gives CASSHGQGAYEQYF.

The V and J genes are TRBV5-4 and TRBJ2-7; 8 bases agree with TRBD1. The V gene's germline CDR1 is SGHNT and CDR2 YYREEE (reference sequence). V dropped 4 bases and J dropped 2; count of bases not matched to a gene: 5. This CDR3 region has 14 residues. Written as DNA, the CDR3 is TGTGCCAGCAGCGACGGGACAGGAGCCTACGAGCAGTACTTC. It translates to CASSDGTGAYEQYF.

The gene calls are TRBV6-4 and TRBJ2-2; D might be TRBD2 (5 bases). The CDR3 has 17 amino acids. Germline CDR1 MRHNA, CDR2 SNTAGT. Trimming removed 6 bases at V and 0 bases at J, with 17 bases between. The CDR3 region has the DNA TGTGCCAGCAGCCCCGGGCACGGGGTCGCGAACACCGGGGAGCTGTTTTTT. It specifies CASSPGHGVANTGELFF.